Described below is a single T cell receptor (beta chain) sequence and its context. Some clones are missing from TCRdb's copy, which holds only in-frame ones; the method was immunoSEQ multiplex PCR. The sample includes tens of thousands of clones, more than 70% of them seen just once. This entry is derived from a study of OX40 agonist ivuxolimab in advanced cancers. The ends lost 7 bases at V and 4 bases at J; junction bases unmatched: 5. The CDR3 totals 14 residues. Per the germline V gene, CDR1 is SQVTM and CDR2 is ANQGSEA. The chain combines TRBV29-1 with TRBJ1-5; 12 bases map to TRBD1. This TCR came from an adult with an advanced solid tumor such as melanoma, head and neck, liver or kidney cancer. Material: CD4+ or CD8+ T cells sorted from blood, obtained in a trial of the OX40 agonist ivuxolimab. The CDR3 is CSGGTGGFNQPQHF. The CDR3 DNA follows: TGCAGCGGAGGGACAGGGGGCTTTAATCAGCCCCAGCATTTT.